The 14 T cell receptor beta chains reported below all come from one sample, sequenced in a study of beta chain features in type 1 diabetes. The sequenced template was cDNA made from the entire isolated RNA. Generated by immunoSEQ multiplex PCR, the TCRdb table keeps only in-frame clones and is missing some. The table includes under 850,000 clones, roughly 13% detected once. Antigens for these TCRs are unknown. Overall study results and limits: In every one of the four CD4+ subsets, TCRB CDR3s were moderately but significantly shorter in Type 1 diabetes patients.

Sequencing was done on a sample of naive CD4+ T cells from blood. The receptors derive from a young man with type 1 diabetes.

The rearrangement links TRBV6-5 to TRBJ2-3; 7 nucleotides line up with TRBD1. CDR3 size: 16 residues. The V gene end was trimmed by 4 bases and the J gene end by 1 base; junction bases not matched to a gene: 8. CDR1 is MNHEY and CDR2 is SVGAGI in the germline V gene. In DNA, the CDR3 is TGTGCCAGCAGTTCTACAGGGGTGGGGGGCACAGATACGCAGTATTTT. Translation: CASSSTGVGGTDTQYF.

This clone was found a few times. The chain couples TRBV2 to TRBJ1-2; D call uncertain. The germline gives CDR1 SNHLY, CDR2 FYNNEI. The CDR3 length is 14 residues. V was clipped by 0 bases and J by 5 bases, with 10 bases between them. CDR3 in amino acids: CASSEAGHGYGYTF. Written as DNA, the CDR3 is TGTGCCAGCAGTGAAGCAGGGCATGGATATGGCTACACCTTC.

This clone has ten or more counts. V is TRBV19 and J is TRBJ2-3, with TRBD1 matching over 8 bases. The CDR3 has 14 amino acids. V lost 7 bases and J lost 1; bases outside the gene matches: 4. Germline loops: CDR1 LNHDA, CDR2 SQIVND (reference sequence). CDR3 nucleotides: TGTGCCAGTACCCCGGGACAGGGCACAGATACGCAGTATTTT. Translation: CASTPGQGTDTQYF.

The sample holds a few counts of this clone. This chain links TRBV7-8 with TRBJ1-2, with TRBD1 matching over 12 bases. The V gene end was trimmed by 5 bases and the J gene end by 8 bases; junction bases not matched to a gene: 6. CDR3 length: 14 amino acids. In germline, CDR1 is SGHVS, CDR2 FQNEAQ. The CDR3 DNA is TGTGCCAGCAGCAGGGACAGGGGGCCTGTCGGCTACACCTTC. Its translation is CASSRDRGPVGYTF.

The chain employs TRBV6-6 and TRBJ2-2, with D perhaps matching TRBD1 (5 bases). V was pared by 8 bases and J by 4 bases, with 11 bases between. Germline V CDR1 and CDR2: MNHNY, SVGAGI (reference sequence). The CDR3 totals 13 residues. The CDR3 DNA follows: TGTGCCAGCGCCGACAGATCCACCGGGGAGCTGTTTTTT. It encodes CASADRSTGELFF.

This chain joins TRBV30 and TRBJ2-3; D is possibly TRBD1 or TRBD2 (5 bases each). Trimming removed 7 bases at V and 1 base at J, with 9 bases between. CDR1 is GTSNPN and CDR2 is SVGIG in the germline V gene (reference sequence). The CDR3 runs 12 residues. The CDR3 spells CASWDGTDTQYF. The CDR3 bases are TGTGCCTCCTGGGACGGCACAGATACGCAGTATTTT.

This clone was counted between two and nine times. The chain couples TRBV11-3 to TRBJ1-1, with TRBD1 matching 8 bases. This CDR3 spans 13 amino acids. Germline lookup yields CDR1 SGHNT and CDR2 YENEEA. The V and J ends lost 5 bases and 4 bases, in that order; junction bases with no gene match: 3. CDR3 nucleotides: TGTGCCAGCAGCCAACAGGGGGGCACTGAAGCTTTCTTT. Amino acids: CASSQQGGTEAFF.

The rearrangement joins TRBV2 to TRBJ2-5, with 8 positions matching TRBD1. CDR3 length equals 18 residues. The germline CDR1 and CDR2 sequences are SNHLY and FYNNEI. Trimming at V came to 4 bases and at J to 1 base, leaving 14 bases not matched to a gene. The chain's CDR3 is CASSGEQGAGGPQETQYF. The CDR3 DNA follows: TGTGCCAGCAGTGGGGAGCAGGGGGCCGGAGGCCCCCAAGAGACCCAGTACTTC.

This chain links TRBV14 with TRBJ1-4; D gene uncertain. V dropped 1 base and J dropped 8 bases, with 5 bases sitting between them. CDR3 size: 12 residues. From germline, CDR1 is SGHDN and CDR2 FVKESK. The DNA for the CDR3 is TGTGCCAGCAGCCAAGGCGCCGAAAAACTGTTTTTT. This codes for CASSQGAEKLFF.

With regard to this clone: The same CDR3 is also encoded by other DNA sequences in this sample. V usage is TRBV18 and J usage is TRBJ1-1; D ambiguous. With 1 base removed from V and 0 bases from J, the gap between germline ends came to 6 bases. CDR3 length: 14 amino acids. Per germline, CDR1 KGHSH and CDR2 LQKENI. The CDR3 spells CASSPRGLNTEAFF. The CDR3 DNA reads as TGTGCCAGCTCACCACGGGGTTTGAACACTGAAGCTTTCTTT. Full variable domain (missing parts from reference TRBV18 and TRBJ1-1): NAGVMQNPRHLVRRRGQEARLRCSPMKGHSHVYWYRQLPEEGLKFMVYLQKENIIDESGMPKERFSAEFPKEGPSILRIQQVVRGDSAAYFCASSPRGLNTEAFFGQGTRLTVV.

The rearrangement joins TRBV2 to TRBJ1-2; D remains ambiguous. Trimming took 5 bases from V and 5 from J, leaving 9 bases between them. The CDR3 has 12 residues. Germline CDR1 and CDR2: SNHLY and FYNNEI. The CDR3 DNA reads TGTGCCAGCAGTCTCGGTATATATGGCTACACCTTC. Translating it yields CASSLGIYGYTF.

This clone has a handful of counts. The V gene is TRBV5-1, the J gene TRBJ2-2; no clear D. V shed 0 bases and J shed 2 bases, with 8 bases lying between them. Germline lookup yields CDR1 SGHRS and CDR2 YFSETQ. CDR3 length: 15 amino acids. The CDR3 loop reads CASSLVQINTGELFF. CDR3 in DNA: TGCGCCAGCAGCTTGGTCCAGATTAACACCGGGGAGCTGTTTTTT.

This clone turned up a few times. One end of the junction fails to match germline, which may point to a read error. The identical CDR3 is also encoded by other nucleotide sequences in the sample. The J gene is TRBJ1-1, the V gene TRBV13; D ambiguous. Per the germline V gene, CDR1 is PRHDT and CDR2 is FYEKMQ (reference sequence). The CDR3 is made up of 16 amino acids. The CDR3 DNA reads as TGTGCGCACTCCGCCGGGCGGGTAAGCCTGAACACTGAAGCCTTCTTT. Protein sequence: CAHSAGRVSLNTEAFF. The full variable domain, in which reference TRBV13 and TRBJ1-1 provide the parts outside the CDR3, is AAGVIQSPRHLIKEKRETATLKCYPIPRHDTVYWYQQGPGQDPQFLISFYEKMQSDKGSIPDRFSAQQFSDYHSELNMSSLELGDSALYFCAHSAGRVSLNTEAFFGQGTRLTVV.

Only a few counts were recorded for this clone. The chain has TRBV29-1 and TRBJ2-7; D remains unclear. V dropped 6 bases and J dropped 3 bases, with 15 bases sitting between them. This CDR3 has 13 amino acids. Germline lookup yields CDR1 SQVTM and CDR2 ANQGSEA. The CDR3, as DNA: TGCAGCGTGCAGGTTTTAGGGTTCTACGAGCAGTACTTC. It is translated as CSVQVLGFYEQYF.